Shown below are 27 T cell receptor beta chains from a single sample sequenced in a study of OX40 agonist ivuxolimab in advanced cancers. Produced via immunoSEQ multiplex PCR; TCRdb's table is partial and in-frame only. The data hold 15,000 or so clones, with 70% to 75% observed a single time. The sequences come from CD4+ or CD8+ T cells sorted from blood, collected in a trial of the OX40 agonist ivuxolimab. The receptors were gathered from an adult with an advanced solid tumor such as melanoma, head and neck, liver or kidney cancer.

V usage is TRBV6-5 and J usage is TRBJ1-1; D is unresolved. Germline V gives CDR1 MNHEY, CDR2 SVGAGI. V lost 2 bases and J lost 8, with 12 bases in between. The CDR3 runs to 13 residues. The CDR3 bases are TGTGCCAGCAGTTACCTGACCCGGTTAGAAGCTTTCTTT. Translated: CASSYLTRLEAFF.

This chain joins TRBV28 and TRBJ2-1; D is ambiguous. This CDR3 is 12 amino acids long. Germline CDR1 reads MDHEN; CDR2 reads SYDVKM. The V and J ends lost 8 bases and 7 bases respectively, with 12 bases between them. CDR3 amino acids: CASFGPENEQFF. CDR3 coding DNA: TGTGCCAGCTTTGGCCCAGAGAATGAGCAGTTCTTC.

This sequence joins TRBV11-2 and TRBJ2-7; a possible D gene is TRBD2 (5 bases). V was pared by 1 base and J by 2 bases, with 9 bases between. From germline, CDR1 is SGHAT and CDR2 FQNNGV. This CDR3 is built from 14 residues. The CDR3 sequence: CASSLVRGAYEQYF. The CDR3 region has the DNA TGTGCCAGCAGCTTAGTTCGGGGAGCCTACGAGCAGTACTTC.

The chain carries TRBV21-1 and TRBJ2-7; the D call in the table, TRBD1, was not verified against the DNA. TRBV21-1 is termed a pseudogene. CDR3 size: 13 residues. CDR3 coding DNA: TGTGCCAGCAGCAACGAGCTACCATCAGGGCAGTACTTC. The encoded protein is CASSNELPSGQYF.

The rearrangement joins TRBV19 to TRBJ2-7; D assignment may be TRBD1 or TRBD2 (5 bases each). This CDR3 comprises 14 residues. The germline V gene encodes CDR1 LNHDA and CDR2 SQIVND (reference sequence). The V and J ends lost 7 bases and 0 bases respectively, with 13 bases between them. The CDR3 protein is CASNDPGSSYEQYF. The CDR3 DNA sequence: TGTGCCAGTAACGACCCAGGGAGCTCCTACGAGCAGTACTTC.

V is TRBV9 and J is TRBJ2-1; the D gene is possibly TRBD1 (6 bases). The V end was cut by 0 bases, the J end by 7 bases, with 11 bases between. The CDR3 runs 14 residues. Germline CDR1 and CDR2: SGDLS and YYNGEE. CDR3 region: CASSVGAGTNEQFF. CDR3 DNA: TGTGCCAGCAGCGTAGGGGCAGGGACAAATGAGCAGTTCTTC.

This chain joins TRBV7-9 and TRBJ2-2, with TRBD2 matching over 8 bases. CDR3 length: 16 amino acids. Germline V gives CDR1 SEHNR, CDR2 FQNEAQ (reference sequence). J was trimmed by 2 bases and V by 2 bases; bases with no gene match: 4. This CDR3 is CASSLKLADNTGELFF. The CDR3 region has the DNA TGTGCCAGCAGCTTAAAACTAGCGGACAACACCGGGGAGCTGTTTTTT.

This chain connects TRBV15 to TRBJ2-1; D gene ambiguous. Trimming left V 5 bases short and J 5 bases short, with 13 bases between. The CDR3 consists of 14 residues. Per the germline V gene, CDR1 is LNHNV and CDR2 is YYDKDF (reference sequence). The CDR3 spells CATSGSLSDNEQFF. The CDR3 DNA is TGTGCCACCAGCGGAAGTCTCTCGGACAATGAGCAGTTCTTC. The whole variable domain, filled in from reference TRBV15 and TRBJ2-1, reads DAMVIQNPRYQVTQFGKPVTLSCSQTLNHNVMYWYQQKSSQAPKLLFHYYDKDFNNEADTPDNFQSRRPNTSFCFLDIRSPGLGDTAMYLCATSGSLSDNEQFFGPGTRLTVL.

Here the CDR3 DNA reads TGTGCCAGCAGCCGACAGGAGGCTGGCTACGAGCAGTACTTC. Protein sequence: CASSRQEAGYEQYF. The V call is TRBV28, the J call TRBJ2-7; D possibly corresponds to TRBD1 (6 bases). Germline V gives CDR1 MDHEN, CDR2 SYDVKM. Trimming shortened V by 6 bases and J by 3 bases, and 15 bases separated the two germline ends. The CDR3 is 14 amino acids.

This clone was counted a few times. This rearrangement joins TRBV5-5 to TRBJ1-2, with 7 bases that match TRBD1. Germline loops: CDR1 SGHKS, CDR2 YYEKEE (reference sequence). J gave up 4 bases and V 5 bases, and 14 bases lay outside the gene matches. The CDR3 is 16 amino acids. CDR3 sequence reads: CASSPSPKDRVYGYTF. The CDR3 nucleotides read TGTGCCAGCAGTCCATCCCCTAAAGACAGGGTCTATGGCTACACCTTC.

By share of the sample, this clone is medium-sized. The genes are TRBV11-2 and TRBJ2-5; D gene ambiguous. V was clipped by 4 bases and J by 2 bases, with 17 bases between them. CDR3 size: 16 residues. The V gene's germline CDR1 is SGHAT and CDR2 FQNNGV. As DNA, the CDR3 is TGTGCCAGCAGCTCCCCGTTCGGAGTGCGACAAGAGACCCAGTACTTC. This translates into CASSSPFGVRQETQYF.

V is TRBV5-4 and J is TRBJ2-3, with D maybe TRBD1 (5 bases). The ends were cut back, 2 bases at V and 0 bases at J, with 10 bases in the middle. This CDR3 is 15 amino acids long. Germline lookup yields CDR1 SGHNT and CDR2 YYREEE (reference sequence). The CDR3: CASSFGHPSTDTQYF. The CDR3 region has the DNA TGTGCCAGCAGCTTCGGACACCCTAGCACAGATACGCAGTATTTT.

This chain links TRBV28 with TRBJ2-1; D is unclear. Trimming left V 1 base short and J 4 bases short, with 8 bases between. Germline V lookup: CDR1 MDHEN, CDR2 SYDVKM. This CDR3 contains 14 residues. The CDR3 reads CASSLSAEYNEQFF. CDR3 nucleotide sequence: TGTGCCAGCAGTTTATCTGCTGAATACAATGAGCAGTTCTTC.

This clone was seen just once. The chain uses TRBV5-1 and TRBJ2-7; 8 bases match TRBD1. Trimming cost V 4 bases and J 5 bases; bases outside gene matches: 8. Germline lookup yields CDR1 SGHRS and CDR2 YFSETQ. CDR3 length: 14 residues. CDR3 residues: CASSTPGGLDEQYF. In DNA form, the CDR3 reads TGCGCCAGCAGCACCCCAGGGGGCCTCGACGAGCAGTACTTC.

The rearrangement uses TRBV5-1 and TRBJ2-1, with 9 bases matching TRBD2. Germline trimming cut 0 bases from V and 3 bases from J; bases unmatched to any gene: 4. Germline V gene sequence: CDR1 SGHRS, CDR2 YFSETQ. This CDR3 region has 16 residues. The CDR3 DNA sequence: TGCGCCAGCAGCTTGGGGGGGACTAGCTACTACAATGAGCAGTTCTTC. This encodes CASSLGGTSYYNEQFF. Full variable domain (outside the CDR3, taken from reference TRBV5-1 and TRBJ2-1): KAGVTQTPRYLIKTRGQQVTLSCSPISGHRSVSWYQQTPGQGLQFLFEYFSETQRNKGNFPGRFSGRQFSNSRSEMNVSTLELGDSALYLCASSLGGTSYYNEQFFGPGTRLTVL.

This rearrangement joins TRBV29-1 to TRBJ2-6, with TRBD1 matching over 8 bases. Losses at the gene ends were 6 bases for V and 0 bases for J; bases not matched to a gene: 1. Germline V gene sequence: CDR1 SQVTM, CDR2 ANQGSEA. The CDR3 runs 14 residues. CDR3 DNA sequence: TGCAGCGTCGGACAGGGCTCTGGGGCCAACGTCCTGACTTTC. Translating gives CSVGQGSGANVLTF.

The chain couples TRBV7-8 to TRBJ2-7; 9 bases agree with TRBD2. With 0 bases clipped from V and 3 bases from J, the junction kept 6 bases outside the gene matches. The CDR3 consists of 16 residues. CDR1 is SGHVS and CDR2 is FQNEAQ in the germline V gene. Here the CDR3 reads CASSLAGLAGNYEQYF. DNA for the CDR3: TGTGCCAGCAGCTTAGCGGGGCTAGCGGGAAACTACGAGCAGTACTTC.

This clone was observed a few times. This chain connects TRBV21-1 to TRBJ2-7; the DNA was not used to check the table's D call, TRBD2. TRBV21-1 is described as a pseudogene. The CDR3 spans 15 residues. CDR3 residues: CASSQDAATFYEQYF. CDR3 DNA: TGTGCCAGCAGCCAAGATGCGGCGACTTTCTACGAGCAGTACTTC.

This clone turned up a few times. The chain links TRBV18 to TRBJ2-7, with unresolved D. Germline CDR1 is KGHSH and CDR2 is LQKENI. This CDR3 has 15 residues. Trimming cost V 1 base and J 1 base, with 11 bases left between them. This chain's CDR3 is CASSPRTRRSYEQYF. The DNA of the CDR3 is TGTGCCAGCTCACCACGAACAAGACGATCCTACGAGCAGTACTTC.

This chain uses TRBV7-2 with TRBJ2-3; TRBD2 agrees at 11 bases. CDR1 SGHTA and CDR2 FQGNSA come from the germline V gene. J lost 2 bases, V lost 0 bases, and 7 bases had no gene match. The CDR3 has 18 amino acids. The CDR3 loop reads CASSLARRLAGPTDTQYF. In nucleotides, the CDR3 is TGTGCCAGCAGCTTAGCGCGCCGACTAGCGGGGCCCACAGATACGCAGTATTTT.

The chain carries TRBV11-2 and TRBJ2-1; tentatively, D is TRBD1 (6 bases). The CDR3 is 11 amino acids. CDR1 and CDR2 from the germline V gene are SGHAT and FQNNGV. With 1 base removed from V and 13 bases from J, the gap between germline ends came to 8 bases. This chain's CDR3 is CASSLATGQFF. CDR3 DNA sequence: TGTGCCAGCAGCTTAGCGACAGGACAGTTCTTC.

The V and J genes are TRBV6-1 and TRBJ2-1; the match to TRBD2 covers 10 bases. CDR3 length: 17 amino acids. Germline V gives CDR1 MNHNS, CDR2 SASEGT. The V gene end was trimmed by 0 bases and the J gene end by 2 bases; junction bases not matched to a gene: 4. CDR3 bases: TGTGCCAGCAGTGAAGCGGGGACTAGCGCCCCCTACAATGAGCAGTTCTTC. It translates to CASSEAGTSAPYNEQFF.

The chain joins TRBV6-1 to TRBJ2-7, with 11 bases lining up with TRBD1. The CDR3 is 15 amino acids. Germline CDR1 reads MNHNS; CDR2 reads SASEGT. With 8 bases clipped from V and 3 bases from J, the junction kept 9 bases outside the gene matches. CDR3 amino acids: CASSESGTGGYEQYF. The CDR3 region has the DNA TGTGCCAGCTCCGAGTCCGGGACAGGGGGCTACGAGCAGTACTTC.

The chain has TRBV15 and TRBJ2-7, with no clear D. V was shortened by 5 bases and J by 6 bases, with 14 bases between the two germline ends. CDR3 length equals 13 residues. Germline V gene sequence: CDR1 LNHNV, CDR2 YYDKDF (reference sequence). For the CDR3, the DNA is TGTGCCACCAGCGGCGAATTTTCCGCCGAGCAGTACTTC. Amino acids: CATSGEFSAEQYF.

The genes are TRBV5-8 and TRBJ2-1, with unresolved D. Trimming stripped 5 bases from V and 9 bases from J, with 21 bases between. The CDR3 extends over 15 amino acids. Per germline, CDR1 SGHTS and CDR2 YDEGEE. This CDR3 is CASRSPASTLSEQFF. The CDR3 DNA reads as TGTGCCAGCAGGTCTCCCGCTAGTACGCTTAGTGAGCAGTTCTTC.

This clone was seen a few times. The chain joins TRBV2 to TRBJ1-3; D call uncertain. The CDR3 length is 13 residues. Germline V lookup: CDR1 SNHLY, CDR2 FYNNEI. The ends were cut back, 1 base at V and 2 bases at J, with 3 bases in the middle. In DNA form, the CDR3 reads TGTGCCAGCAGTGAAGGCCCTGGAAACACCATATATTTT. This encodes CASSEGPGNTIYF.

The chain combines TRBV27 with TRBJ2-1, with TRBD1 matching over 8 bases. The CDR3 length is 15 residues. The V and J ends lost 4 bases and 9 bases, in that order; junction bases with no gene match: 11. The germline V gene encodes CDR1 MNHEY and CDR2 SMNVEV (reference sequence). Here the CDR3 DNA reads TGTGCCAGCAGTTCACAGGGGGTCGTGATTGGTGAGCAGTTCTTC. Its protein is CASSSQGVVIGEQFF.